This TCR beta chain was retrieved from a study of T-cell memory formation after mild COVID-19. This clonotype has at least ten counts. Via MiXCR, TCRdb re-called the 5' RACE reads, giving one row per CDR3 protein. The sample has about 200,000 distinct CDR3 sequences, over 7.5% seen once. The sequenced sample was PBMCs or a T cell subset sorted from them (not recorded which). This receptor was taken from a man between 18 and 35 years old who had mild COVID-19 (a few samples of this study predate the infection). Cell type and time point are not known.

As DNA, the CDR3 is TGCAGTGCGGTAGAGGCGGATCAGCCCCAGCATTTT. Its protein is CSAVEADQPQHF. V is TRBV20-1 and J is TRBJ1-5, with D unclear. V lost 6 bases and J 5 bases, leaving 11 bases between the germline ends. The CDR3 is 12 amino acids. Germline V lookup: CDR1 DFQATT, CDR2 SNEGSKA (reference sequence).